A single sample is the source of the 25 T cell receptor beta chains below, sequenced in a study of cytomegalovirus exposure and HLA in healthy donors. Profiling relied on immunoSEQ multiplex PCR, and the TCRdb table lists in-frame clones only, not all of them. This table has about 170,000 clones, about 89% appearing once. The sequenced sample was PBMCs. The receptor set was obtained from a man younger than 35 in good health and CMV-seropositive.

The rearrangement uses TRBV13 and TRBJ1-4; tentative D call: TRBD1 (6 bases). Trimming shortened V by 5 bases and J by 8 bases, and 15 bases separated the two germline ends. There are 14 residues in the CDR3. Looked up from germline, CDR1 is PRHDT and CDR2 is FYEKMQ (reference sequence). The CDR3 here is CASSIWGGQEKLFF. DNA for the CDR3: TGTGCCAGCAGCATCTGGGGGGGGCAGGAAAAACTGTTTTTT.

V gene TRBV4-3 combines with J gene TRBJ2-7; D perhaps matches TRBD2 (5 bases). The CDR3 loop spans 16 amino acids. Per the germline V gene, CDR1 is LGHNA and CDR2 is YSLEER. V was shortened by 4 bases and J by 7 bases, with 23 bases between the two germline ends. The DNA of the CDR3 is TGCGCCAGCAGCCTCCTTGCAAGCGGAAGCGGTGGGGAGCAGTACTTC. Encoded protein: CASSLLASGSGGEQYF.

The rearrangement joins TRBV7-9 to TRBJ2-7, with a weak D call TRBD2 (5 bases). V gave up 3 bases and J gave up 5 bases, with 17 bases separating them. This CDR3 spans 15 amino acids. Germline V gene data show CDR1 as SEHNR and CDR2 as FQNEAQ (reference sequence). In DNA, the CDR3 is TGTGCCAGCAGCTTGAGGTCGGGCGGGTCGGACGAGCAGTACTTC. Residues: CASSLRSGGSDEQYF.

The V call is TRBV5-1, the J call TRBJ2-3; D remains unclear. Deletions cut 2 bases from V and 5 bases from J, with 6 bases between. The CDR3 length is 12 residues. Germline loops: CDR1 SGHRS, CDR2 YFSETQ. CDR3 DNA sequence: TGCGCCAGCAGCTTCCGAGAAGATACGCAGTATTTT. Its translation is CASSFREDTQYF.

The rearrangement uses TRBV28 and TRBJ2-7; D is possibly TRBD2 (5 bases). V was clipped by 1 base and J by 2 bases, with 18 bases between them. Germline V gene data show CDR1 as MDHEN and CDR2 as SYDVKM. The CDR3 covers 17 residues. In DNA, the CDR3 is TGTGCCAGCAGTTTATCGCCCAACAGAGGGCCCCCCTACGAGCAGTACTTC. This sequence encodes CASSLSPNRGPPYEQYF.

The gene calls are TRBV4-2 and TRBJ1-4; 7 bases align to TRBD1. This CDR3 has 16 amino acids. Germline CDR1 reads LGHNA; CDR2 reads YNFKEQ. Trimming took 1 base from V and 2 from J; bases not matched to a gene: 4. CDR3 nucleotide sequence: TGTGCCAGCAGCCAAGTTCAGGGACAGACTAATGAAAAACTGTTTTTT. It yields the protein CASSQVQGQTNEKLFF.

The V call is TRBV28, the J call TRBJ1-4, with D perhaps matching TRBD1 (5 bases). The CDR3 is 15 residues long. Trimming pared 6 bases from V and 5 bases from J, leaving 16 bases between. Germline V CDR1 and CDR2: MDHEN, SYDVKM. CDR3 sequence: CASRSWGGDNEKLFF. In DNA form, the CDR3 reads TGTGCCAGCAGGTCCTGGGGGGGAGACAATGAAAAACTGTTTTTT.

This clone appeared once. This sequence joins TRBV7-2 and TRBJ1-5; D might be TRBD1 (6 bases). Germline CDR1 reads SGHTA; CDR2 reads FQGNSA. V was shortened by 5 bases and J by 7 bases, with 15 bases between the two germline ends. This CDR3 spans 14 amino acids. The CDR3 loop is CASSPGGDTQPQHF. Here the CDR3 DNA reads TGTGCCAGCAGCCCCGGGGGGGACACCCAGCCCCAGCATTTT. Full variable domain (remainder filled in from reference TRBV7-2 and TRBJ1-5): GAGVSQSPSNKVTEKGKDVELRCDPISGHTALYWYRQSLGQGLEFLIYFQGNSAPDKSGLPSDRFSAERTGGSVSTLTIQRTQQEDSAVYLCASSPGGDTQPQHFGDGTRLSIL.

The rearrangement joins TRBV7-2 to TRBJ2-1, with 10 bases lining up with TRBD2. The CDR3 runs 15 residues. The J segment lost 9 bases and the V segment lost 1 base, leaving 6 bases of the junction unmatched. Per germline, CDR1 SGHTA and CDR2 FQGNSA. The CDR3 DNA reads as TGTGCCAGCAGCTTAGGATGGCCTAGCGGGAGTGAGCAGTTCTTC. This translates into CASSLGWPSGSEQFF.

The rearrangement links TRBV6-5 to TRBJ2-7; TRBD1 aligns across 7 bases. Germline values: CDR1 MNHEY, CDR2 SVGAGI. V shed 3 bases, J shed 3 bases, and the junction held 11 bases outside the gene matches. The CDR3 has 16 residues. This CDR3 is CASSYTGADLSYEQYF. The CDR3 DNA reads as TGTGCCAGCAGTTATACAGGGGCCGATCTCAGCTACGAGCAGTACTTC.

This chain links TRBV14 with TRBJ2-5; TRBD2 aligns across 13 bases. In germline, CDR1 is SGHDN, CDR2 FVKESK. The ends lost 1 base at V and 2 bases at J; junction bases unmatched: 1. The CDR3 covers 16 residues. The CDR3 spells CASSQAGLAGQETQYF. In DNA, the CDR3 is TGTGCCAGCAGCCAAGCGGGACTAGCGGGGCAAGAGACCCAGTACTTC.

The chain couples TRBV6-5 to TRBJ1-4; D call uncertain. With 8 bases removed from V and 4 bases from J, the gap between germline ends came to 11 bases. CDR1 MNHEY and CDR2 SVGAGI come from the germline V gene. CDR3 length equals 13 residues. The CDR3 loop is CASAPVLNEKLFF. The CDR3 coding sequence is TGTGCCAGCGCCCCAGTCCTTAATGAAAAACTGTTTTTT.

The chain joins TRBV27 to TRBJ2-1; no definite D call. V was trimmed by 2 bases and J by 0 bases, leaving 8 bases between them. This CDR3 has 15 residues. Germline loops: CDR1 MNHEY, CDR2 SMNVEV (reference sequence). The CDR3 loop is CASSLGLSSYNEQFF. In DNA, the CDR3 is TGTGCCAGCAGTTTAGGTCTGAGCTCCTACAATGAGCAGTTCTTC.

The chain employs TRBV6-1 and TRBJ1-2; possibly TRBD1 for D (6 bases). The CDR3 has 14 residues. Germline lookup yields CDR1 MNHNS and CDR2 SASEGT. V shed 10 bases and J shed 2 bases, with 17 bases lying between them. The DNA for the CDR3 is TGTGCCACCCTACGAACACAGGGCAACTATGGCTACACCTTC. Translating it yields CATLRTQGNYGYTF.

The rearrangement uses TRBV6-5 and TRBJ2-5; 7 nucleotides line up with TRBD2. V dropped 6 bases and J dropped 4; count of bases not matched to a gene: 8. Germline CDR1 reads MNHEY; CDR2 reads SVGAGI. The CDR3 has 14 amino acids. The CDR3 DNA reads as TGTGCCAGCAGGGGCAAGACTAGCACAGAGACCCAGTACTTC. Its translation is CASRGKTSTETQYF.

This chain connects TRBV10-3 to TRBJ2-7; TRBD2 matches 8 bases. The CDR3 runs to 15 residues. Germline V lookup: CDR1 ENHRY, CDR2 SYGVKD. The trim removed 5 bases at V and 3 bases at J, leaving 9 bases unmatched. The DNA for the CDR3 is TGTGCCATCAGTCCGGGGGGGGGTTGGGACTACGAGCAGTACTTC. Translating it yields CAISPGGGWDYEQYF.

The chain combines TRBV28 with TRBJ2-1, with a possible D match to TRBD1 (5 bases). Trimming cost V 5 bases and J 5 bases, with 10 bases left between them. The CDR3 consists of 13 residues. Germline loops: CDR1 MDHEN, CDR2 SYDVKM. For the CDR3, the DNA is TGTGCCAGCAGTGAAACAGGTAACAATGAGCAGTTCTTC. Translation gives CASSETGNNEQFF.

This rearrangement joins TRBV15 to TRBJ2-1; D unclear. The germline gives CDR1 LNHNV, CDR2 YYDKDF (reference sequence). The V end was cut by 8 bases, the J end by 3 bases, with 11 bases between. CDR3 length: 13 residues. CDR3 nucleotide sequence: TGTGCCACCGTTGGCATCAACTACAATGAGCAGTTCTTC. Translation: CATVGINYNEQFF.

The chain joins TRBV9 to TRBJ2-5, with TRBD1 identical over 8 bases. V dropped 3 bases and J dropped 1; count of bases not matched to a gene: 5. The CDR3 sequence is 15 residues long. Per germline, CDR1 SGDLS and CDR2 YYNGEE. CDR3 in amino acids: CASSAPRGLQETQYF. In DNA, the CDR3 is TGTGCCAGCAGCGCCCCCAGGGGGCTCCAAGAGACCCAGTACTTC. Combining the CDR3 with reference TRBV9 and TRBJ2-5 gives the whole variable domain DSGVTQTPKHLITATGQRVTLRCSPRSGDLSVYWYQQSLDQGLQFLIQYYNGEERAKGNILERFSAQQFPDLHSELNLSSLELGDSALYFCASSAPRGLQETQYFGPGTRLLVL.

This clone was seen once. The V and J genes are TRBV5-1 and TRBJ1-3; no reliable D call. Trimming cost V 4 bases and J 2 bases, with 25 bases left between them. CDR3 length: 19 residues. In germline, CDR1 is SGHRS, CDR2 YFSETQ. The CDR3 sequence is CASSSGEQRVGVPGNTIYF. CDR3 nucleotides: TGCGCCAGCAGCAGTGGGGAACAGAGGGTTGGAGTCCCTGGAAACACCATATATTTT.

The chain couples TRBV6-6 to TRBJ2-5; 13 bases map to TRBD2. This CDR3 is built from 16 residues. V was pared by 5 bases and J by 6 bases, with 9 bases of the junction left unmatched. Per the germline V gene, CDR1 is MNHNY and CDR2 is SVGAGI (reference sequence). CDR3 DNA: TGTGCCAGCAGTGCCAGGACTAGCGGGGGTAGAAAGACCCAGTACTTC. Translation: CASSARTSGGRKTQYF.

This sequence joins TRBV5-6 and TRBJ1-1, with no clear D. This CDR3 comprises 12 residues. Deletions cut 0 bases from V and 11 bases from J, with 11 bases between. CDR1 and CDR2 from the germline V gene are SGHDT and YYEEEE. CDR3 protein: CASSLANTEAFF. The CDR3 nucleotides are TGTGCCAGCAGCTTGGCAAACACGGAGGCTTTCTTT. Complete variable domain (other parts from reference TRBV5-6 and TRBJ1-1): DAGVTQSPTHLIKTRGQQVTLRCSPKSGHDTVSWYQQALGQGPQFIFQYYEEEERQRGNFPDRFSGHQFPNYSSELNVNALLLGDSALYLCASSLANTEAFFGQGTRLTVV.

V usage is TRBV10-3 and J usage is TRBJ1-3; D remains unclear. Looked up from germline, CDR1 is ENHRY and CDR2 is SYGVKD. This CDR3 region has 14 residues. Trimming pared 2 bases from V and 8 bases from J, leaving 13 bases between. CDR3 nucleotide sequence: TGTGCCATCAGTGAGCGGCGGGCAGTGCACACCATATATTTT. It encodes CAISERRAVHTIYF.

This clone has just one count. The rearrangement joins TRBV5-6 to TRBJ2-1; TRBD2 matches 8 bases. Losses at the gene ends were 7 bases for V and 8 bases for J; bases not matched to a gene: 11. The V gene's germline CDR1 is SGHDT and CDR2 YYEEEE. This CDR3 has 14 amino acids. The CDR3 sequence: CASRFGRERYEQFF. The CDR3 DNA is TGTGCCAGCCGTTTCGGGAGGGAAAGGTATGAGCAGTTCTTC.

The V call is TRBV7-3, the J call TRBJ2-7; 9 positions match TRBD1. Germline V gives CDR1 SGHTA, CDR2 FQGTGA. This CDR3 spans 13 amino acids. J was trimmed by 6 bases and V by 6 bases; bases with no gene match: 6. The CDR3 DNA reads TGTGCCAGCAGTCCAACAGGGGGCCCCGAGCAGTACTTC. Its protein is CASSPTGGPEQYF.